These 6 T cell receptor beta chains were sequenced from one sample in a study of cytomegalovirus exposure and HLA in healthy donors. The PCR had 60 Vbeta and 13 Jbeta primers. Assay used: immunoSEQ multiplex PCR; TCRdb lists only in-frame clones, some missing. Of about 130,000 clones listed, 80% are singletons. Sequenced input: PBMCs. The receptors derive from a woman in her forties in good health and CMV-seronegative.

This chain connects TRBV6-1 to TRBJ1-5; tentatively, D is TRBD1 (6 bases). CDR1 and CDR2 from the germline V gene are MNHNS and SASEGT. The CDR3 length is 13 residues. Deletions cut 6 bases from V and 3 bases from J, with 9 bases between. CDR3 loop: CASRQGNNQPQHF. The CDR3 nucleotides are TGTGCCAGCAGACAGGGCAACAATCAGCCCCAGCATTTT.

This clone came up a few times. The genes are TRBV6-1 and TRBJ2-7; D is possibly TRBD2 (5 bases). The CDR3 extends over 14 amino acids. CDR1 and CDR2 from the germline V gene are MNHNS and SASEGT. Trimming left V 5 bases short and J 6 bases short, with 17 bases between. The CDR3 protein is CASSKSAEVGEQYF. The CDR3 region has the DNA TGTGCCAGCAGTAAGTCAGCGGAGGTGGGCGAGCAGTACTTC.

The chain recombines TRBV5-6 with TRBJ1-3, with TRBD1 identical over 9 bases. The CDR3 loop spans 14 amino acids. Germline V gene data show CDR1 as SGHDT and CDR2 as YYEEEE. The ends lost 0 bases at V and 8 bases at J; junction bases unmatched: 3. CDR3 coding DNA: TGTGCCAGCAGCTTGGGGACAGGGGTACACACCATATATTTT. Residues: CASSLGTGVHTIYF.

V is TRBV6-5 and J is TRBJ2-5, with 10 positions matching TRBD1. With 2 bases clipped from V and 6 bases from J, the junction kept 6 bases outside the gene matches. Per the germline V gene, CDR1 is MNHEY and CDR2 is SVGAGI. The CDR3 consists of 15 residues. The CDR3 reads CASSYGADRGKTQYF. Written as DNA, the CDR3 is TGTGCCAGCAGTTACGGGGCGGACAGGGGGAAGACCCAGTACTTC.

The V and J genes are TRBV9 and TRBJ2-3; the match to TRBD2 covers 10 bases. CDR1 is SGDLS, CDR2 YYNGEE, per germline. This CDR3 region has 17 residues. J was trimmed by 5 bases and V by 5 bases; bases with no gene match: 14. DNA of the CDR3: TGTGCCAGCAGTGATTCCCCTAGCGGGGGCGGCGGAGATACGCAGTATTTT. Translated: CASSDSPSGGGGDTQYF.

V and J are TRBV12-1 and TRBJ1-5; the DNA was not compared with TRBD1, the D call given in the table. TRBV12-1 is a pseudogene. The CDR3 is 14 residues long. The CDR3 region has the DNA TGTGCCAGCAGCTTTCCACAGAGCAATCAGCCCCAGCATTTT. Its translation is CASSFPQSNQPQHF.